The rows below give T cell receptor beta chains drawn from one sample of a study of shared clonotypes between healthy human individuals. Profiling relied on immunoSEQ multiplex PCR, and the TCRdb table lists in-frame clones only, not all of them. Of about 560,000 clones in the sample, roughly 79% were seen once. Sequenced sample: PBMCs. These receptors came from a woman in her forties in good health. Some clones in this sample may be carry-over from other donors' samples. The CDR3 runs from the conserved cysteine through the conserved F or W.

TRBV5-1	TRBJ1-2	CASSLGTGLQGGYGYTF
TRBV28	TRBJ2-5	CASSPRPLQETQYF
TRBV18	TRBJ2-5	CASSKDRQETQYF
TRBV30	TRBJ1-2	CAWSQGAGYGYTF
TRBV7-2	TRBJ1-3	CASSLGAPGGGNTIYF
TRBV5-4	TRBJ2-7	CASSLASARSYEQYF
TRBV29-1	TRBJ1-1	CSVGRNTEAFF
TRBV9	TRBJ1-2	CASSTGTRPGYANYGYTF
TRBV5-4	TRBJ2-5	CASSPKQGDETQYF
TRBV7-2	TRBJ2-1	CASSFKGSYNEQFF
TRBV7-3	TRBJ2-3	CASSFGGLGDTQYF
TRBV27	TRBJ1-6	CASSLSRGPHSPLHF
TRBV9	TRBJ2-1	CASSVGLASSSYNEQFF
TRBV7-8	TRBJ1-1	CASSLAWGNTEAFF
TRBV19	TRBJ1-2	CASSIPQSYGYTF
TRBV18	TRBJ2-1	CASSPGLANNEQFF
TRBV4-3	TRBJ1-2	CASSQPDRDIYGYTF
TRBV28	TRBJ2-2	CASSLEGYTGELFF
TRBV6-5	TRBJ2-3	CASSFGGGGRDTQYF
TRBV5-4	TRBJ2-2	CASSSEVANTGELFF
TRBV28	TRBJ2-3	CASQRTSGRTDTQYF
TRBV21-1	TRBJ1-2	CASSKEQDLLYRGYTF
TRBV7-9	TRBJ2-1	CASSLGGYRYNYNEQFF
TRBV9	TRBJ2-4	CASSVSGAQQNIQYF
TRBV27	TRBJ2-5	CASSYRDTQETQYF